The next 8 T cell receptor beta chains were all read from a single sample in a study of blood T cell repertoires in COVID-19. TCRdb's table, derived via immunoSEQ multiplex PCR, lists solely in-frame clones and lacks some. This sample has roughly 100,000 clones, with 90% to 95% found just once. The sample was peripheral blood. These receptors were collected from a human donor in a cohort sampled during active COVID-19.

The chain is built from TRBV5-1 and TRBJ2-5, with 11 bases that match TRBD2. Germline CDR1 and CDR2: SGHRS and YFSETQ. The CDR3 spans 16 residues. V was pared by 1 base and J by 2 bases, with 4 bases of the junction left unmatched. CDR3 residues: CASSLNSGGVQETQYF. CDR3 DNA sequence: TGCGCCAGCAGCTTGAATAGCGGGGGGGTGCAAGAGACCCAGTACTTC.

V is TRBV7-2 and J is TRBJ1-1; D uncertain. Trimming took off 3 bases at V and 10 bases at J, with 15 bases between the two ends. CDR1 is SGHTA and CDR2 is FQGNSA in the germline V gene. This CDR3 contains 13 residues. The CDR3 bases are TGTGCCAGCAGCTTCTACGAGTCAATCGGAGCTTTCTTT. It specifies CASSFYESIGAFF.

The chain has TRBV19 and TRBJ1-5; D perhaps matches TRBD1 (5 bases). This CDR3 region has 14 residues. Trimming left V 4 bases short and J 2 bases short, with 9 bases between. Germline values: CDR1 LNHDA, CDR2 SQIVND (reference sequence). CDR3 residues: CASSTGVGNQPQHF. The DNA of the CDR3 is TGTGCCAGTAGTACGGGGGTTGGCAATCAGCCCCAGCATTTT.

V and J are TRBV19 and TRBJ2-1; 11 positions agree with TRBD2. V dropped 7 bases and J dropped 8; count of bases not matched to a gene: 4. The germline V gene encodes CDR1 LNHDA and CDR2 SQIVND (reference sequence). This CDR3 region has 13 residues. CDR3 nucleotide sequence: TGTGCCAGTATGCGGACTAGCGGGCATGAGCAGTTCTTC. Amino acids: CASMRTSGHEQFF.

CDR3 protein: CASSPFPDRAKYEQYF. The CDR3 nucleotides read TGTGCCAGCAGCCCGTTTCCCGACAGGGCGAAATACGAGCAGTACTTC. The chain links TRBV7-6 to TRBJ2-7; 7 bases line up with TRBD1. Unmatched junction bases numbered 14, after V lost 5 bases and J lost 4 bases. The CDR3 consists of 16 residues. Germline V lookup: CDR1 SGHVS, CDR2 FNYEAQ.

The chain links TRBV19 to TRBJ1-2, with D maybe TRBD1 (5 bases). Germline V gene sequence: CDR1 LNHDA, CDR2 SQIVND (reference sequence). This CDR3 region has 16 residues. V was cut by 9 bases and J by 2 bases, with 22 bases left in between. The chain's CDR3 is CASKGAGWGFNYGYTF. For the CDR3, the DNA is TGTGCCAGCAAAGGGGCCGGATGGGGATTCAACTATGGCTACACCTTC. The full variable domain, its missing parts supplied by reference TRBV19 and TRBJ1-2, is DGGITQSPKYLFRKEGQNVTLSCEQNLNHDAMYWYRQDPGQGLRLIYYSQIVNDFQKGDIAEGYSVSREKKESFPLTVTSAQKNPTAFYLCASKGAGWGFNYGYTFGSGTRLTVV.

This clone occurred once. The chain carries TRBV3-1 (or the pseudogene TRBV3-2) and TRBJ2-3, with TRBD2 identical over 12 bases. The CDR3 has 17 amino acids. Per the germline V gene, CDR1 is LGHDT and CDR2 is YNNKEL (reference sequence). Germline trimming cut 4 bases from V and 3 bases from J; bases unmatched to any gene: 8. CDR3 protein: CASSRWTSGEGTDTQYF. The CDR3 DNA reads TGTGCCAGCAGCCGATGGACTAGCGGGGAGGGAACAGATACGCAGTATTTT.

V usage is TRBV6-5 and J usage is TRBJ2-3; weak D call: TRBD2 (6 bases). Germline assignment: CDR1 MNHEY and CDR2 SVGAGI. V lost 7 bases and J lost 2, with 16 bases in between. This CDR3 region has 15 residues. In nucleotides, the CDR3 is TGTGCCAGCACCCAGACTAGTAGCGTCACAGATACGCAGTATTTT. Protein sequence: CASTQTSSVTDTQYF.